This T cell receptor (beta chain) was obtained from a study of CD8 T cells in Susac syndrome. In germline, CDR1 is MNHEY, CDR2 SVGAGI. The V end lost 6 bases, the J end lost 5 bases, and 14 bases lay between the germline ends. CDR3 length: 13 amino acids. CD8+ and CD4+ blood T cells underwent TCR beta sequencing. Relapsing-remitting disease, either stable or active, was present in the treatment-naive patients who were the multiple sclerosis controls. TEMRA cells were FACS-enriched, with CD8+ and CD4+ T cells isolated negatively. An input of about 0.5 to 1 ug of RNA was subjected to reverse transcription using random hexamers. A multiplex approach, immunoSEQ multiplex PCR, amplified TCR beta CDR3 across 54 Vbeta and 13 Jbeta. TCRdb analysed the immunoSEQ multiplex PCR reads with MiXCR anew, one entry per CDR3 protein. This table has approximately 71,000 distinct CDR3 sequences, over 90% appearing once.

V is TRBV6-5 and J is TRBJ2-7; no clear D. Sequencing used CD4+ T cells from PBMCs. The clonotype originates from a human donor with multiple sclerosis. CDR3 coding DNA: TGTGCCAGCAGAAGGCCGGGTTTGGACGAGCAGTACTTC. Translating it yields CASRRPGLDEQYF.